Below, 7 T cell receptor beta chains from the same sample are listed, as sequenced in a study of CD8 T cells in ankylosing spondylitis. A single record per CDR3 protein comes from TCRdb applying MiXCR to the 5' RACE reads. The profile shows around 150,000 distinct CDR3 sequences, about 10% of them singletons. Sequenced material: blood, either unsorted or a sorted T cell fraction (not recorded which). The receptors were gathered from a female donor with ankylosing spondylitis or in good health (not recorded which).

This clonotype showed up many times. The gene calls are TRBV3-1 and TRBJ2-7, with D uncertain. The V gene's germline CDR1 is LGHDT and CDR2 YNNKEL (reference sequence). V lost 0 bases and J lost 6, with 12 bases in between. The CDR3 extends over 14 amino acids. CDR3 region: CASSQDHLGFEQYF. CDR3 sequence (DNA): TGTGCCAGCAGCCAAGATCACCTGGGCTTCGAGCAGTACTTC.

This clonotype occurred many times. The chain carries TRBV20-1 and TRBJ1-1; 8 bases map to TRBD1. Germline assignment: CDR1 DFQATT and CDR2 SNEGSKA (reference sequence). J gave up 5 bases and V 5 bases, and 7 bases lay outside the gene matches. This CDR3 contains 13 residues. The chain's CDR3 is CSAARDRRTEAFF. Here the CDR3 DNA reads TGCAGTGCTGCCCGGGACAGGAGGACTGAAGCTTTCTTT.

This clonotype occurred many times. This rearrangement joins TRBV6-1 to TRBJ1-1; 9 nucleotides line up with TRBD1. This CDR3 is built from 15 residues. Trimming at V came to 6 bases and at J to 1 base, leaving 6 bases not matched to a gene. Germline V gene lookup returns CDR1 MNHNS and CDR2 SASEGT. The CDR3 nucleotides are TGTGCCAGCAGGCGGACAGGGGCGGGGAACACTGAAGCTTTCTTT. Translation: CASRRTGAGNTEAFF.

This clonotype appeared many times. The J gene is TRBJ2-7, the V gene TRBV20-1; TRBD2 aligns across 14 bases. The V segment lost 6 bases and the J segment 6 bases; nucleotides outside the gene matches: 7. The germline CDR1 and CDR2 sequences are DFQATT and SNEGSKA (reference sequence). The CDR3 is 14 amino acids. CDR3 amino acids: CSAGTSGRSSEQYF. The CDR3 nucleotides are TGCAGTGCCGGGACTAGCGGGAGATCGAGCGAGCAGTACTTC.

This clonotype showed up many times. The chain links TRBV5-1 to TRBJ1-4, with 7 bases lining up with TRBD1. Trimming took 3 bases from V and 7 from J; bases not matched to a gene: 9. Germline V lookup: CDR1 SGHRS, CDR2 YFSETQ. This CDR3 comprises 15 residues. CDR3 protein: CASSSRDSRSEKLFF. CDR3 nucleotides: TGCGCCAGCAGCTCCAGGGACAGCCGTAGTGAAAAACTGTTTTTT.

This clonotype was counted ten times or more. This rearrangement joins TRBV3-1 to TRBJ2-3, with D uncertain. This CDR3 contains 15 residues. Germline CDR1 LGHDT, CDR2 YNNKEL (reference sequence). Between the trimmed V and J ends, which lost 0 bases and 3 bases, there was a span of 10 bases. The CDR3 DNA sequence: TGTGCCAGCAGCCAAGACAGAGACCTGACAGATACGCAGTATTTT. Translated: CASSQDRDLTDTQYF.

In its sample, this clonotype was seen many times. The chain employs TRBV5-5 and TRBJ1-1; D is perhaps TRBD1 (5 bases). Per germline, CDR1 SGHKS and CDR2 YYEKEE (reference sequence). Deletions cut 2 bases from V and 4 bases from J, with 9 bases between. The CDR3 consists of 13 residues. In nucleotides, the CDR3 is TGTGCCAGCAGCTTAACAGGTATCACTGAAGCTTTCTTT. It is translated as CASSLTGITEAFF.